A selection of T cell receptor beta chains follows, all from one sample in a study of post-analysis software for immune sequencing data. A single record per CDR3 protein comes from TCRdb applying MiXCR to the PCR reads. The table has about 540,000 distinct CDR3 sequences, about a third seen once; the top ten hold roughly 6%. Sequenced input: blood. All receptors derive from a girl under 18 with multiple sclerosis. Each CDR3 is given with its conserved first and last residue. D genes are given only for firm matches. The listing skips clone size in some rows; elsewhere it reads once, few, many or a size class.

- - TRBJ2-7 TRBV12-3/TRBV12-4 TGTGCCAGCAGCCATATCAAGGCAAGAGGCGAGCAGTACTTC CASSHIKARGEQYF
- - TRBJ2-5 TRBV3-1 TGTGCCAGCAGCCACCCCGGGACGCGCCGAGAGACCCAGTACTTC CASSHPGTRRETQYF
- few TRBJ2-1 TRBV25-1 TGTGCCAGCAGTGATCCGATCTCCGTTCTCTACAATGAGCAGTTCTTC CASSDPISVLYNEQFF
- - TRBJ2-3 TRBV3-1 TGTGCCAGCAGCCAAGTAGTGGCGGTGGAGCCCCCCGTGGGCACAGATACGCAGTATTTT CASSQVVAVEPPVGTDTQYF
- - TRBJ1-2 TRBV11-2 TGTGCCAGCGGCAAGGGGACTGCAAGGAATTATGGCTACACCTTC CASGKGTARNYGYTF
- - TRBJ2-7 TRBV7-8 TGTGCCAGCAGCTTAGCAGCCGCGGCGGGAACGGGGTACGAGCAGTACTTC CASSLAAAAGTGYEQYF
TRBD2 - TRBJ2-3 TRBV12-3/TRBV12-4 TGTGCCAGCAGTTTAACGGCTAGCGGGGGGCTTTCGTATTTT CASSLTASGGLSYF
- few TRBJ2-3 TRBV20-1 TGCAGTGCTATATCCCCAGCTTCCACAGATACGCAGTATTTT CSAISPASTDTQYF
- - TRBJ2-2 TRBV7-3 TGTGCCAGCAGTTCATCCCTCTCCGGCACCGGGGAGCTGTTTTTT CASSSSLSGTGELFF
TRBD2 few TRBJ2-1 TRBV20-1 TGCAGTGCTAGAAATGCCGGACCTAGCGGGGGGGCTGGCAATGAGCAGTTCTTC CSARNAGPSGGAGNEQFF
TRBD1 few TRBJ2-1 TRBV27 TGTGCCAGCAGTACCCCGGGACAGGGGTTCGATGAGCAGTTCTTC CASSTPGQGFDEQFF
- - TRBJ2-5 TRBV5-1 TGCGCCAGCAGCTTGCAAGCGGGCCAAGAGACCCAGTACTTC CASSLQAGQETQYF
TRBD2 - TRBJ2-2 TRBV7-2 TGTGCCAGCCCGTACTCGGAGACTAGCGGCCAAGGGGAGCTGTTTTTT CASPYSETSGQGELFF
TRBD2 - TRBJ2-5 TRBV11-2 TGTGCCAGCAGACATACTAGCGGGGGAACTCACAATGAGCAGTACTTC CASRHTSGGTHNEQYF
- - TRBJ2-6 TRBV21-1 TGTGCCAGCATCCAGAGAGGGGCCCCCCGCGGTTGGGCCAACGTCCTGACTTTC CASIQRGAPRGWANVLTF
- - TRBJ2-5 TRBV21-1 TGTGCCAGCAGCAAAAATCGGGGCTCGGAATGGGAGACCCAGTACTTC CASSKNRGSEWETQYF
TRBD1 - TRBJ1-2 TRBV7-9 TGTGCCAGCAGCTTAGGGGGACAGGGATTCGGCTACACCTTC CASSLGGQGFGYTF
- - TRBJ2-7 TRBV5-1 TGCGCCAGCAGGTTGGACAGCGACTACGAGCAGTACTTC CASRLDSDYEQYF
- few TRBJ1-2 TRBV24-1 TGTGCCACGTCAGAGGGCGTTGGAGGCTACACCTTC CATSEGVGGYTF
TRBD2 - TRBJ2-3 TRBV7-2 TGTGCCAGCAGGTGGACCGGGGGGACCACAGATACGCAGTATTTT CASRWTGGTTDTQYF
TRBD1 - TRBJ1-5 TRBV5-5 TGTGCCAGCAGCCGACAGGGAGATCAGCCCCAGCATTTT CASSRQGDQPQHF
- many TRBJ2-5 TRBV6-2/TRBV6-3 TGTGCCAGCAGCCGCCGGGAGACCCAGTACTTC CASSRRETQYF
TRBD2 - TRBJ2-1 TRBV12-3/TRBV12-4 TGTGCCAGCAGTCCCAGACTAGCGGACTACAATGAGCAGTTCTTC CASSPRLADYNEQFF
- - TRBJ2-5 TRBV20-1 TGCAGTGCTAGAGATCGGGTAGGGTCCTGGACCCAGTACTTC CSARDRVGSWTQYF
- few TRBJ1-1 TRBV6-1 TGTGCCAGCAGTGATGGGACATCGGAGGCCGAAGCTTTCTTT CASSDGTSEAEAFF
- few TRBJ1-1 TRBV28 TGTGTCAGCAGTCCACAGGTCATGAACACTGAAGCTTTCTTT CVSSPQVMNTEAFF
- - TRBJ1-4 TRBV5-1 TGCGCCAGCAGCTTGGTCCCGCAGGGAGGTGAAAAACTGTTTTTT CASSLVPQGGEKLFF
TRBD2 - TRBJ2-5 TRBV27 TGTGCCAGCAGTTTAGTTGAGCGGGGACTTATCCAAGAGACCCAGTACTTC CASSLVERGLIQETQYF
TRBD1 - TRBJ1-4 TRBV5-6 TGTGCCAGCAGCTGGGACAGGGGCAGTATAGAAGCAACTAATGAAAAACTGTTTTTT CASSWDRGSIEATNEKLFF
- few TRBJ2-7 TRBV5-1 TGCGCCAGCGGGACTGGCGTGGGGTTTGTCGAGCAGTACTTC CASGTGVGFVEQYF
TRBD2 few TRBJ2-5 TRBV29-1 TGCAGCGTCGCCGGGGGGGGCCTTACCTCTCAAGAGACCCAGTACTTC CSVAGGGLTSQETQYF
- - TRBJ1-4 TRBV18 TGTGCCAGCTCACCGGACGGTGCAACTAATGAAAAACTGTTTTTT CASSPDGATNEKLFF
- - TRBJ1-1 TRBV2 TGTGCCAGCAGGGTAACAGTGAACACTGAAGCTTTCTTT CASRVTVNTEAFF
- few TRBJ2-7 TRBV2 TGTGCCAGCACCTACGAGCAGTACTTC CASTYEQYF
- few TRBJ2-1 TRBV29-1 TGCAGCGCGCGCCTCCGGCTAGCATTCAATGAGCAGTTCTTC CSARLRLAFNEQFF
TRBD1 - TRBJ1-1 TRBV7-2 TGTGCCAGCAGCTTAGCGTGGCAGGGGGCGCAGAAGAACACTGAAGCTTTCTTT CASSLAWQGAQKNTEAFF
- - TRBJ2-3 TRBV7-9 TGTGCCAGCAGTTCCATGCCGGGGGCGCAGTATTTT CASSSMPGAQYF
TRBD1 - TRBJ2-7 TRBV6-5 TGTGCCAGCAGTTCCCGAGACAGGGGATCCTACGAGCAGTACTTC CASSSRDRGSYEQYF
- few TRBJ2-7 TRBV5-5 TGTGCCAGCAGCTTCGGGGTCGGAGTGGGCGAGCAGTACTTC CASSFGVGVGEQYF
- - TRBJ1-6 TRBV20-1 TGCAGTGCTAGAGATTCACAGGTACCCGGATATTCACCCCTCCACTTT CSARDSQVPGYSPLHF
- - TRBJ1-4 TRBV5-1 TGCGCCAGCAGCTTGGACGTCAGAAGTAATGAAAAACTGTTTTTT CASSLDVRSNEKLFF